Below, 4 T cell receptor beta chains from the same sample are listed, as sequenced in a study of shared clonotypes between healthy human individuals (TCRdb year 2020). Receptor libraries were prepared by the immunoSEQ multiplex PCR assay. TCRdb obtained this table from immuneACCESS and retained in-frame rearrangements with V and J assigned. These tables miss some clones; where compared with another copy, unresolved V genes account for less than half of the shortfall, and the remainder is unexplained. The sample has 2,100,000 or so clones on record, 90% to 96% of them singletons. The top ten hold roughly 0.13% of the sample. Sequenced sample: naive CD4+ T cells sorted from blood. The cell subset or site label for this specimen denotes: CD45RA+ positively selected. Receptor source: a man aged 18 to 29 in good health.

CDR3 DNA sequence: TGTGCCAGCAGACCCGGGCCGGGAAGTCGGGAGACCCAGTACTTC. It codes for CASRPGPGSRETQYF. The chain uses TRBV6-5 and TRBJ2-5; a weak D match, TRBD2 (5 bases). The germline V and J ends were trimmed by 6 bases and 5 bases, with 19 bases remaining between them. The germline gives CDR1 MNHEY, CDR2 SVGAGI. There are 15 residues in the CDR3.

This sequence joins TRBV18 and TRBJ1-2, with D unresolved. The CDR3 runs 15 residues. V lost 0 bases, J lost 3 bases, and 11 bases lay in between. Germline CDR1 reads KGHSH; CDR2 reads LQKENI. CDR3 DNA sequence: TGTGCCAGCTCACCACCGGGTGGACCCCACTATGGCTACACCTTC. This translates into CASSPPGGPHYGYTF.

The chain recombines TRBV5-1 with TRBJ2-5; TRBD2 matches 11 bases. The CDR3 spans 17 residues. V was pared by 0 bases and J by 1 base, with 5 bases of the junction left unmatched. Germline V gene data show CDR1 as SGHRS and CDR2 as YFSETQ. Here the CDR3 DNA reads TGCGCCAGCAGCTTGGAAACTAGCGGGGGAGGCCAAGAGACCCAGTACTTC. It is translated as CASSLETSGGGQETQYF.

This rearrangement joins TRBV5-1 to TRBJ2-3; D might be TRBD1 (6 bases). This CDR3 spans 17 amino acids. CDR1 and CDR2 (germline): SGHRS, YFSETQ. Trimming cost V 0 bases and J 3 bases, with 17 bases left between them. The chain's CDR3 is CASSLVGTTLGTDTQYF. The CDR3 coding sequence is TGCGCCAGCAGCTTGGTAGGGACAACTCTTGGGACAGATACGCAGTATTTT.